This TCR beta chain came from a study of T-cell reconstitution after alpha-beta-depleted transplantation in children. Researchers prepared the TCRbeta library using unique molecular identifiers, the study reports. Using its own MiXCR run on the PCR reads, TCRdb lists one record per CDR3 protein. The sample records 500,000 to 750,000 distinct CDR3 sequences, 25% to 30% being singletons. A few counts support this clonotype. Its antigen remains unknown. V was pared by 4 bases and J by 4 bases, with 14 bases between. This CDR3 region has 14 residues. In germline, CDR1 is SGHRS, CDR2 YFSETQ. Study findings and constraints: The study traced high day-60 TCRbeta diversity in some patients to surviving recipient T cells and thymic progenitors. Expanded graft clones numbering several hundred reportedly gave rise to alpha-beta T cells about two months after transplant. Newly made T cells mostly supplied T-cell counts and diversity one year after transplant.

The input for sequencing was PBMCs, taken before TCRalphabeta/CD19-depleted stem cell transplant. This chain links TRBV5-1 with TRBJ1-2; a weak D match, TRBD1 (5 bases). The TCR was taken from a boy less than two years old with Wiskott-Aldrich syndrome, due to receive a stem cell transplant. CDR3 in DNA: TGCGCCAGCAGCCCCGTTACAGGACTCTATGGCTACACCTTC. It yields the protein CASSPVTGLYGYTF.